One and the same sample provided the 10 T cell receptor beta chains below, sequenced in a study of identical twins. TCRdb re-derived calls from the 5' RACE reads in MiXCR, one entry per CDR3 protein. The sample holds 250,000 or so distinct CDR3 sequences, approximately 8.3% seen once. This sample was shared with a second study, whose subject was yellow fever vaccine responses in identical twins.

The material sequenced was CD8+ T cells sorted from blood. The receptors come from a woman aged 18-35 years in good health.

The CDR3 nucleotides read TGTGCCAGCAGCCCATACGGGGGCTTGCAGTTCTTC. Translating gives CASSPYGGLQFF. The chain couples TRBV7-3 to TRBJ2-1, with D perhaps TRBD1 or TRBD2 (6 bases each). V lost 5 bases, J lost 12 bases, and 14 bases lay in between. Germline V gives CDR1 SGHTA, CDR2 FQGTGA. CDR3 length equals 12 residues.

The CDR3 sequence: CASSQDRGANNEQFF. For the CDR3, the DNA is TGTGCCAGCAGCCAAGACCGGGGGGCCAACAATGAGCAGTTCTTC. The chain is built from TRBV14 and TRBJ2-1, with D tentatively TRBD2 (7 bases). The ends were cut back, 0 bases at V and 5 bases at J, with 11 bases in the middle. CDR1 and CDR2 from the germline V gene are SGHDN and FVKESK. The CDR3 totals 15 residues.

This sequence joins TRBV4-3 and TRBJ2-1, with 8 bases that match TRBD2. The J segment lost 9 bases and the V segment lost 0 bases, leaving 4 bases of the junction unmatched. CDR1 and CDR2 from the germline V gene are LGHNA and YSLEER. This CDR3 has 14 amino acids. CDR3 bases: TGCGCCAGCAGCCAAGAAATAGCGGGGTTTGAGCAGTTCTTC. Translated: CASSQEIAGFEQFF.

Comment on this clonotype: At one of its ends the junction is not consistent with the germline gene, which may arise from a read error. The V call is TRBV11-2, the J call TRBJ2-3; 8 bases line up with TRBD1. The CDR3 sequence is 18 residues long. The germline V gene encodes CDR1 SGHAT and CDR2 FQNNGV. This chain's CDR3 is CACSLSLDRDLNTDTQYF. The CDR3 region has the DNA TGTGCCTGCAGCTTGTCGTTGGACAGGGATCTCAACACAGATACGCAGTATTTT.

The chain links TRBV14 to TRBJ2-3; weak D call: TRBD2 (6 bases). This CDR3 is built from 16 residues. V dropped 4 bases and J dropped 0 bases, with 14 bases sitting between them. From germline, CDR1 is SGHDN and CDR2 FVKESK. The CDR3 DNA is TGTGCCAGCAGCCTAGTGGCGGGGTATAGCACAGATACGCAGTATTTT. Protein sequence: CASSLVAGYSTDTQYF.

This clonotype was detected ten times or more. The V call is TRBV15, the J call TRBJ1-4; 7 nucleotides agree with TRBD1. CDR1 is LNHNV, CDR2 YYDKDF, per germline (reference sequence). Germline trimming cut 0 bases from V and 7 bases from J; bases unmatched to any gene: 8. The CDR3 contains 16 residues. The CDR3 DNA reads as TGTGCCACCAGCAGAGATAATAGACAGGGAGGTGAAAAACTGTTTTTT. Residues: CATSRDNRQGGEKLFF.

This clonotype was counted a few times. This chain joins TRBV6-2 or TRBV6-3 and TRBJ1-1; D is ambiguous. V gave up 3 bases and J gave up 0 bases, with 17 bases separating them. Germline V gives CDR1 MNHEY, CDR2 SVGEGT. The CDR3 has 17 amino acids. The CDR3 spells CASSYADISRVNTEAFF. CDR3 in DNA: TGTGCCAGCAGTTATGCGGATATCAGTAGGGTGAACACTGAAGCTTTCTTT.

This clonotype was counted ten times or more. CDR3 DNA sequence: TGTGCCTCCTCGGGAGCCGGGGAGCTGTTTTTT. It yields the protein CASSGAGELFF. The chain carries TRBV9 and TRBJ2-2, with D possibly TRBD2 on 6 matching bases. Per the germline V gene, CDR1 is SGDLS and CDR2 is YYNGEE. V gave up 10 bases and J gave up 6 bases, with 10 bases separating them. The CDR3 loop spans 11 amino acids.

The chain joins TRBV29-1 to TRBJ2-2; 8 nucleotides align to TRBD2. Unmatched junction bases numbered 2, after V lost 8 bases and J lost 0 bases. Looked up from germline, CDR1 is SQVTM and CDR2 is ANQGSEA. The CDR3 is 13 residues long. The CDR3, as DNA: TGCAGCAGCGGGAGCGCGAACACCGGGGAGCTGTTTTTT. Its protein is CSSGSANTGELFF.

The DNA for the CDR3 is TGTGCCAGCAGTTACAGGGACAATGAGCAGTTCTTC. Amino acids: CASSYRDNEQFF. This chain connects TRBV6-6 to TRBJ2-1; D gene uncertain. The CDR3 runs to 12 residues. The germline V gene encodes CDR1 MNHNY and CDR2 SVGAGI (reference sequence). The V gene lost 2 bases and the J gene lost 5 bases, with 4 bases spanning the gap.